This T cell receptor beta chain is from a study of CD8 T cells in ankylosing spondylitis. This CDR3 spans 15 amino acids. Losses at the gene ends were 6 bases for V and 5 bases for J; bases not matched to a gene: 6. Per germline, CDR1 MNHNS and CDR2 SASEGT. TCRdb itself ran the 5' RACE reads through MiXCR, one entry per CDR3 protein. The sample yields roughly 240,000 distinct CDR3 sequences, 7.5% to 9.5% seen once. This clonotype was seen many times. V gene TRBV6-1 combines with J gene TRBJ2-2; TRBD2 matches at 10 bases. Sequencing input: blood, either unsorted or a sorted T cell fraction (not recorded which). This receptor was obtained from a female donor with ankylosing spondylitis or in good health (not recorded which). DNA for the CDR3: TGTGCCAGCAGGCTAACTAGCGGGGTAACCGGGGAGCTGTTTTTT. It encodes CASRLTSGVTGELFF.